The T cell receptor (beta chain) under discussion was sequenced for a study of T-cell reconstitution after alpha-beta-depleted transplantation in children. This clonotype has ten or more counts. The library targeted TCRbeta and was prepared with unique molecular identifiers. TCRdb recomputed calls from the PCR reads with MiXCR, one row per CDR3 protein. Among a few hundred thousand distinct CDR3 sequences, 20% to 30% were seen once, and the ten largest hold 30% to 40%. Germline V gene lookup returns CDR1 WSHSY and CDR2 SAAADI. This CDR3 region has 15 residues. V was cut by 6 bases and J by 4 bases, with 13 bases left in between.

The chain employs TRBV10-2 and TRBJ2-6; either TRBD1 or TRBD2 may fit D (5 bases each). The TCR sequence derives from a boy younger than two with Wiskott-Aldrich syndrome, due to receive a stem cell transplant. The sample in question was PBMCs, obtained before TCRalphabeta/CD19-depleted stem cell transplant. CDR3 region: CASRQDGAGANVLTF. The CDR3 DNA reads as TGCGCCAGCAGGCAGGACGGGGCCGGGGCCAACGTCCTGACTTTC.